Presented here are 27 T cell receptor beta chains from one specimen sequenced in a study of T-cell reconstitution after alpha-beta-depleted transplantation in children. Using unique molecular identifiers, the investigators prepared the TCRbeta library. MiXCR, applied by TCRdb to the PCR reads, yields one record per CDR3 protein. The sample lists about 590,000 distinct CDR3 sequences, 10% to 15% occurring once. The material sequenced was PBMCs, mostly from graft donor cells, taken 360 days after TCRalphabeta/CD19-depleted stem cell transplant. The receptors shown here come from a male patient younger than 18 who had a stem cell transplant for acute myeloid leukemia, so the T cells may come from the graft donor.

The V and J genes are TRBV20-1 and TRBJ2-5; 7 bases agree with TRBD1. V gave up 7 bases and J gave up 2 bases; unmatched junction bases: 7. The CDR3 covers 13 residues. The germline V gene encodes CDR1 DFQATT and CDR2 SNEGSKA (reference sequence). CDR3 loop: CSGQGGPQETQYF. In DNA, the CDR3 is TGCAGTGGACAGGGTGGTCCACAAGAGACCCAGTACTTC.

J is TRBJ2-2 and V is TRBV29-1, with a tentative D call TRBD1 (5 bases). Trimming pared 2 bases from V and 3 bases from J, leaving 10 bases between. This CDR3 has 14 residues. From germline, CDR1 is SQVTM and CDR2 ANQGSEA. The CDR3 region has the DNA TGCAGCGTTGAAAAAGGGGCCCACACCGGGGAGCTGTTTTTT. Protein sequence: CSVEKGAHTGELFF.

In its sample, this clonotype was seen a few times. V usage is TRBV7-8 and J usage is TRBJ1-4; the match to TRBD1 covers 7 bases. Germline CDR1 and CDR2: SGHVS and FQNEAQ. J lost 7 bases, V lost 1 base, and 6 bases had no gene match. The CDR3 sequence is 15 residues long. The CDR3 nucleotides read TGTGCCAGCAGCTTAGAACAGGGGCGGGGTGAAAAACTGTTTTTT. This codes for CASSLEQGRGEKLFF.

This rearrangement joins TRBV12-3 or TRBV12-4 to TRBJ1-5; 9 bases align to TRBD1. V dropped 4 bases and J dropped 7; count of bases not matched to a gene: 5. The CDR3 sequence is 14 residues long. CDR3 nucleotides: TGTGCCAGCAGTTGGGACAGGGCAAGGCAGCCCCAGCATTTT. Translating gives CASSWDRARQPQHF.

This clonotype was seen at least ten times. The genes are TRBV12-3 or TRBV12-4 and TRBJ2-7; tentatively, D is TRBD2 (5 bases). Between the trimmed V and J ends, which lost 3 bases and 0 bases, there was a span of 9 bases. The length of the CDR3 is 14 residues. As DNA, the CDR3 is TGTGCCAGCAGTTTCCTTGCGGGCTCCTACGAGCAGTACTTC. Translated: CASSFLAGSYEQYF.

The chain couples TRBV28 to TRBJ2-7, with 11 nucleotides matching TRBD1. CDR3 size: 15 residues. Germline V gives CDR1 MDHEN, CDR2 SYDVKM. The V segment lost 7 bases and the J segment 2 bases; nucleotides outside the gene matches: 7. The CDR3 here is CASIPGQGETYEQYF. As DNA, the CDR3 is TGTGCCAGCATCCCGGGACAGGGGGAAACCTACGAGCAGTACTTC.

In this sample, this clonotype turned up a few times. The chain employs TRBV15 and TRBJ2-7; TRBD1 matches at 8 bases. Germline-derived CDR1 and CDR2 are LNHNV and YYDKDF (reference sequence). The ends lost 3 bases at V and 0 bases at J; junction bases unmatched: 7. The CDR3 consists of 16 residues. The CDR3 nucleotides are TGTGCCACCAGCAGCTACCGGACAGGGAGCTCCTACGAGCAGTACTTC. Translated, it gives CATSSYRTGSSYEQYF.

There are a few counts of this clonotype. The rearrangement joins TRBV12-3 or TRBV12-4 to TRBJ2-2, with TRBD2 matching 14 bases. The J segment lost 3 bases and the V segment lost 5 bases, leaving 8 bases of the junction unmatched. The CDR3 is 18 amino acids. CDR3 sequence reads: CASSLGTSGRADTGELFF. In nucleotides, the CDR3 is TGTGCCAGCAGTCTAGGGACTAGCGGGAGAGCGGACACCGGGGAGCTGTTTTTT.

About this clonotype itself: A much larger clone lies one base from this, so it may be a read error. The rearrangement links TRBV29-1 to TRBJ1-2, with no clear D. Per the germline V gene, CDR1 is SQVTM and CDR2 is ANQGSEA. Trimming stripped 4 bases from V and 5 bases from J, with 8 bases between. The CDR3 is 11 amino acids. Here the CDR3 reads CSVVAGYGYTF. For the CDR3, the DNA is TGCAGCGTTGTAGCGGGGTATGGCTACACCTTC. The variable domain in full, completed from reference TRBV29-1 and TRBJ1-2, reads SAVISQKPSRDICQRGTSLTIQCQVDSQVTMMFWYRQQPGQSLTLIATANQGSEATYESGFVIDKFPISRPNLTFSTLTVSNMSPEDSSIYLCSVVAGYGYTFGSGTRLTVV.

The chain recombines TRBV20-1 with TRBJ2-3, with D maybe TRBD2 (6 bases). Germline assignment: CDR1 DFQATT and CDR2 SNEGSKA (reference sequence). Trimming took off 0 bases at V and 3 bases at J, with 13 bases between the two ends. This CDR3 is 15 amino acids long. The chain's CDR3 is CSARDGGRFTDTQYF. The CDR3 nucleotides are TGCAGTGCTAGAGATGGAGGGAGGTTTACAGATACGCAGTATTTT.

In this sample, this clonotype turned up many times. The chain carries TRBV5-1 and TRBJ2-1, with D unclear. V dropped 0 bases and J dropped 5 bases, with 6 bases sitting between them. The CDR3 is 13 residues long. Germline CDR1 SGHRS, CDR2 YFSETQ. Here the CDR3 reads CASSLELNNEQFF. The CDR3 DNA reads TGCGCCAGCAGCTTGGAGCTTAACAATGAGCAGTTCTTC.

DNA of the CDR3: TGCGCCAGCAGCTTGGGTCCGGGAGCCAGAGATACGCAGTATTTT. It codes for CASSLGPGARDTQYF. The V call is TRBV5-1, the J call TRBJ2-3; a weak D match, TRBD2 (6 bases). The germline gives CDR1 SGHRS, CDR2 YFSETQ. The CDR3 is 15 residues long. V gave up 0 bases and J gave up 5 bases, with 13 bases separating them.

The rearrangement links TRBV7-2 to TRBJ2-1, with TRBD1 matching over 9 bases. The CDR3 spans 14 residues. Germline CDR1 SGHTA, CDR2 FQGNSA. V trimming: 4 bases; J trimming: 8 bases; junction bases outside the gene matches: 6. In nucleotides, the CDR3 is TGTGCCAGCAGCTCAGGGACAGGGCGGTATGAGCAGTTCTTC. This gives the protein CASSSGTGRYEQFF.

This clonotype was observed a few times. The CDR3 nucleotides are TGTGCCAGCACCCCGGGATTCCTGAACTACGAGCAGTACTTC. Amino acids: CASTPGFLNYEQYF. The V call is TRBV6-1, the J call TRBJ2-7; a possible D gene is TRBD2 (5 bases). The CDR3 sequence is 14 residues long. The V gene's germline CDR1 is MNHNS and CDR2 SASEGT. Trimming took off 7 bases at V and 3 bases at J, with 16 bases between the two ends.

The gene calls are TRBV20-1 and TRBJ2-1; TRBD2 aligns across 8 bases. The CDR3 is 18 residues long. Trimming cost V 6 bases and J 7 bases; bases outside gene matches: 23. Germline V gives CDR1 DFQATT, CDR2 SNEGSKA (reference sequence). The CDR3 DNA follows: TGCAGTGCCCTGGCTCGAAGCGGGAGATCGGTTCGTCTAAATGAGCAGTTCTTC. This translates into CSALARSGRSVRLNEQFF.

This clonotype occurred a few times. This chain joins TRBV28 and TRBJ2-1; no clear D gene. Trimming removed 7 bases from V and 2 bases from J, with 12 bases in between. The CDR3 sequence is 14 residues long. Germline V CDR1 and CDR2: MDHEN, SYDVKM. Here the CDR3 reads CASTILSPYNEQFF. The DNA for the CDR3 is TGTGCCAGCACCATCCTCAGCCCCTACAATGAGCAGTTCTTC.

In its sample, this clonotype was seen a few times. This rearrangement joins TRBV14 to TRBJ2-1; 11 nucleotides agree with TRBD2. The CDR3 extends over 15 amino acids. Germline V lookup: CDR1 SGHDN, CDR2 FVKESK. Unmatched junction bases numbered 7, after V lost 2 bases and J lost 10 bases. This CDR3 reads CASSQLAGGPYEQFF. Written as DNA, the CDR3 is TGTGCCAGCAGCCAATTAGCGGGAGGGCCGTACGAGCAGTTCTTC.

The sample holds a few counts of this clonotype. CDR3 nucleotides: TGTGCCAGCAGCCCTAGCGCACGCGAGCAGTTCTTC. Translated: CASSPSAREQFF. This sequence joins TRBV7-9 and TRBJ2-1; D might be TRBD2 (6 bases). This CDR3 has 12 amino acids. Germline-derived CDR1 and CDR2 are SEHNR and FQNEAQ (reference sequence). Trimming took 5 bases from V and 10 from J, leaving 12 bases between them.

The table lists this clonotype with a few counts. The V gene is TRBV25-1, the J gene TRBJ2-3; 7 bases line up with TRBD2. The CDR3 extends over 15 amino acids. Germline values: CDR1 MGHDK, CDR2 SYGVNS. The V gene end was trimmed by 3 bases and the J gene end by 1 base; junction bases not matched to a gene: 4. The CDR3 loop reads CASSESLAGTDTQYF. In nucleotides, the CDR3 is TGTGCCAGCAGTGAGTCTCTAGCGGGCACAGATACGCAGTATTTT.

This clonotype has at least ten counts. This chain uses TRBV7-6 with TRBJ2-5; 9 nucleotides align to TRBD1. CDR1 SGHVS and CDR2 FNYEAQ come from the germline V gene. V gave up 2 bases and J gave up 3 bases; unmatched junction bases: 4. CDR3 length equals 15 residues. In nucleotides, the CDR3 is TGTGCCAGCAGCTTACCGGGACAGGGTAAAGAGACCCAGTACTTC. Protein: CASSLPGQGKETQYF.

The chain recombines TRBV20-1 with TRBJ2-7; 7 nucleotides align to TRBD2. Germline V lookup: CDR1 DFQATT, CDR2 SNEGSKA (reference sequence). V dropped 2 bases and J dropped 1; count of bases not matched to a gene: 8. The CDR3 runs 15 residues. CDR3 protein: CSARPASGLSYEQYF. CDR3 coding DNA: TGCAGTGCTAGACCTGCTAGCGGACTATCCTACGAGCAGTACTTC.

This clonotype was counted many times. Sequence at one end of the junction differs from germline and may be a read error. The chain recombines TRBV7-7 with TRBJ2-3, with TRBD2 identical over 8 bases. This CDR3 is built from 15 residues. Germline V CDR1 and CDR2: SSHAT, FNYEAQ (reference sequence). The CDR3 region has the DNA TGTGCTAGCAGCTCCAGCGGGAGTAGCACAGATACGCAGTATTTT. It encodes CASSSSGSSTDTQYF.

This clonotype was counted a few times. The chain has TRBV27 and TRBJ2-1; 7 nucleotides agree with TRBD2. The CDR3 contains 18 residues. The V and J ends lost 10 bases and 7 bases, in that order; junction bases with no gene match: 25. CDR1 is MNHEY and CDR2 is SMNVEV in the germline V gene (reference sequence). The CDR3 reads CAISPFRSRDYPLNEQFF. For the CDR3, the DNA is TGTGCCATCAGCCCGTTTAGGTCCCGGGACTACCCGTTAAATGAGCAGTTCTTC.

The chain carries TRBV20-1 and TRBJ1-3; D uncertain. Trimming shortened V by 3 bases and J by 11 bases, and 14 bases separated the two germline ends. The length of the CDR3 is 12 residues. Germline V lookup: CDR1 DFQATT, CDR2 SNEGSKA (reference sequence). The CDR3 nucleotides read TGCAGTGCTAGGGGAGAGGCCGCCGCCATATATTTT. It is translated as CSARGEAAAIYF.

The V gene is TRBV29-1, the J gene TRBJ2-3, with 7 bases aligning to TRBD1. From germline, CDR1 is SQVTM and CDR2 ANQGSEA. The CDR3 is 10 residues long. The CDR3 loop is CTTGSDTQYF. CDR3 sequence (DNA): TGCACGACAGGGTCAGATACGCAGTATTTT.

The chain links TRBV5-1 to TRBJ2-7; D gene ambiguous. V gave up 3 bases and J gave up 2 bases, with 12 bases separating them. CDR3 length: 14 amino acids. CDR1 is SGHRS, CDR2 YFSETQ, per germline. The CDR3 DNA reads TGCGCCAGCAGCTCCGTTGGGGTCCCCTACGAGCAGTACTTC. As protein: CASSSVGVPYEQYF.

The genes are TRBV9 and TRBJ2-1, with D tentatively TRBD2 (6 bases). The V end was cut by 1 base, the J end by 2 bases, with 25 bases between. From germline, CDR1 is SGDLS and CDR2 YYNGEE. The length of the CDR3 is 20 residues. Here the CDR3 reads CASSVLERESRWVPYNEQFF. CDR3 nucleotide sequence: TGTGCCAGCAGCGTACTAGAACGGGAGTCCCGATGGGTCCCCTACAATGAGCAGTTCTTC.